The clone carrying this TCR beta chain was seen just once. This sample stems from a study of cytomegalovirus exposure and HLA in healthy donors. The V gene lost 4 bases and the J gene lost 0 bases, with 13 bases spanning the gap. The CDR3 has 16 residues. Germline CDR1 and CDR2: LGHNT and FRNRAP. The PCR ran on 60 Vbeta and 13 Jbeta primers. Assay: immunoSEQ multiplex PCR; the TCRdb copy retains only in-frame clones and omits some. The sample comprises about 75,000 clones, 65% to 90% of which are singletons, and under 20% rests with the top ten. Specimen: PBMCs. V gene TRBV12-5 combines with J gene TRBJ1-3; maybe TRBD1 (5 bases). The source is a man between 65 and 79 years old in good health and CMV-seropositive. In DNA form, the CDR3 reads TGTGCTAGTGGTTCTGCAGGGTTCAGCTCTGGAAACACCATATATTTT. It is translated as CASGSAGFSSGNTIYF.